This T cell receptor beta chain was obtained from a study of blood T cell repertoires in COVID-19. Study at large: The study drew acute and convalescent COVID-19 samples from the United States, Italy and Spain. The cDNA or gDNA used as material had been derived from T cells, B-cell-depleted T cells, or PBMCs.

Under the authors' procedure: Amplification of reference gene primers provided the estimated nucleated cell counts. Sequenced by immunoSEQ multiplex PCR; TCRdb stores in-frame clones only, minus some. Clonal size and the V and J genes are those of that table, whereas D and trimming came from the DNA. The sample carries roughly 110,000 clones, approximately 85% recorded once. Trimming stripped 3 bases from V and 3 bases from J, with 15 bases between. This CDR3 region has 15 residues. The V gene's germline CDR1 is LGHNA and CDR2 YSLEER. The chain carries TRBV4-3 and TRBJ2-7, with a possible D match to TRBD1 (6 bases). Specimen: peripheral blood. This clonotype was obtained from a man in his forties with acute or convalescent COVID-19. The chain's CDR3 is CASSQGSDRYYEQYF. The CDR3 DNA is TGCGCCAGCAGCCAGGGATCAGACAGGTACTACGAGCAGTACTTC.